Listed below are T cell receptor beta chains from one sample, sequenced in a study of shared clonotypes between healthy human individuals. Sequencing was performed with immunoSEQ multiplex PCR; in TCRdb, only in-frame clones are kept and a portion is missing. The sample yields about 1.1 million clones, approximately 78% seen once. The sequenced sample consisted of memory CD4+ T cells from PBMCs. These receptors came from a man younger than 35 in good health. Some clones in this sample may be carry-over from other donors' samples. Each CDR3 is given with its conserved first and last residue. Fields, in order: D gene, V gene, clone size, J gene, CDR3 protein, CDR3 DNA. The D gene is left open where the match is weak. Rows may omit the clone size; those that give it use once, few, many or a size class.

>TRBD2|TRBV2|many|TRBJ2-1
CASSETLVGSGREIYNEQFF
TGTGCCAGCAGTGAAACACTGGTTGGTAGCGGGAGAGAAATCTACAATGAGCAGTTCTTC
>.|TRBV14|.|TRBJ2-6
CASSPWQGRSAGANVLTF
TGTGCCAGCAGCCCATGGCAGGGTCGGTCGGCTGGGGCCAACGTCCTGACTTTC
>.|TRBV10-1|few|TRBJ2-7
CASSEGLVYEQYF
TGCGCCAGCAGTGAAGGGCTAGTCTACGAGCAGTACTTC
>TRBD1|TRBV6-5|.|TRBJ2-7
CASSYRTGGWYEQYF
TGTGCCAGCAGTTACAGGACAGGGGGATGGTACGAGCAGTACTTC
>.|TRBV7-9|.|TRBJ1-1
CASSLRAANTEAFF
TGTGCCAGCAGCCTACGGGCCGCGAACACTGAAGCTTTCTTT
>TRBD1|TRBV6-5|.|TRBJ1-1
CASSSGQRAFF
TGTGCCAGCAGCTCGGGACAGAGAGCTTTCTTT
>.|TRBV28|few|TRBJ1-2
CASRGPYGYTF
TGTGCCAGCAGGGGGCCCTATGGCTACACCTTC
>TRBD1|TRBV28|.|TRBJ1-1
CASSLAWDRGRINTEAFF
TGTGCCAGCAGTCTCGCTTGGGACAGGGGACGGATAAACACTGAAGCTTTCTTT
>TRBD1|TRBV5-4|.|TRBJ1-2
CASSTGQGTGGYTF
TGTGCCAGCAGCACGGGACAGGGAACAGGAGGCTACACCTTC
>.|TRBV7-6|.|TRBJ2-5
CASSLRGGRETQYF
TGTGCCAGCAGCTTACGTGGGGGGCGGGAGACCCAGTACTTC
>.|TRBV7-9|.|TRBJ2-6
CASSSSLFSSSGANVLTF
TGTGCCAGCAGCTCCTCTCTATTTAGTTCCTCTGGGGCCAACGTCCTGACTTTC
>TRBD2|TRBV7-2|.|TRBJ2-5
CASSYQRGQETQYF
TGTGCCAGCAGCTATCAGCGGGGTCAAGAGACCCAGTACTTC
>.|TRBV28|few|TRBJ1-1
CASSLQGEAFF
TGTGCCAGCAGTCTTCAGGGTGAAGCTTTCTTT
>.|TRBV5-4|.|TRBJ1-2
CASSTWGDYGYTF
TGTGCCAGCAGCACTTGGGGTGACTATGGCTACACCTTC
>.|TRBV14|.|TRBJ2-1
CASSQDRRQVGEQFF
TGTGCCAGCAGCCAAGATCGCCGACAGGTGGGTGAGCAGTTCTTC
>TRBD2|TRBV6-5|.|TRBJ2-7
CASSYSPAGVDEQYF
TGTGCCAGCAGTTACTCTCCAGCGGGAGTTGACGAGCAGTACTTC
>.|TRBV11-3|.|TRBJ2-2
CASSFGTGELFF
TGTGCCAGCAGCTTCGGGACCGGGGAGCTGTTTTTT
>.|TRBV4-2|.|TRBJ2-3
CASSQEGRGTDTQYF
TGTGCCAGCAGCCAGGAGGGCAGGGGCACAGATACGCAGTATTTT
>TRBD1|TRBV18|few|TRBJ1-1
CASGRDRMNTEAFF
TGTGCCAGCGGCCGGGACAGAATGAACACTGAAGCTTTCTTT
>TRBD2|TRBV28|.|TRBJ2-3
CAILAGGTDTQYF
TGTGCCATCCTAGCGGGAGGCACAGATACGCAGTATTTT
>TRBD2|TRBV19|.|TRBJ2-7
CASSMWTSGSYEQYF
TGTGCCAGTAGTATGTGGACTAGCGGGAGCTACGAGCAGTACTTC
>.|TRBV7-2|.|TRBJ1-1
CASSTRGTNTEAFF
TGTGCCAGCAGCACTCGCGGGACGAACACTGAAGCTTTCTTT
>.|TRBV5-1|.|TRBJ2-2
CASSLVGAGEGELFF
TGTGCCAGCAGCTTGGTTGGGGCAGGAGAAGGGGAGCTGTTTTTT
>.|TRBV5-8|.|TRBJ2-7
CASSRLYEQYF
TGTGCCAGCAGCCGGCTGTACGAGCAGTACTTC
>.|TRBV7-3|.|TRBJ2-1
CASSLTSGYNEQFF
TGTGCCAGCAGCTTAACTAGCGGCTACAATGAGCAGTTCTTC
>.|TRBV5-1|.|TRBJ2-5
CASSYSGTSQETQYF
TGCGCCAGCAGCTACTCCGGGACATCTCAAGAGACCCAGTACTTC
>.|TRBV5-1|.|TRBJ2-7
CASSGRTGASYEQYF
TGCGCCAGCAGCGGCCGGACTGGGGCATCCTACGAGCAGTACTTC
>.|TRBV30|.|TRBJ2-6
CAWSVRGGAGANVLTF
TGTGCCTGGAGTGTACGTGGTGGGGCTGGGGCCAACGTCCTGACTTTC
>TRBD2|TRBV28|.|TRBJ2-3
CASSGTSGSHTQYF
TGTGCCAGCAGTGGTACTAGCGGGAGTCACACGCAGTATTTT
>.|TRBV19|.|TRBJ2-2
CASSMVARWRGAGELFF
TGTGCCAGTAGTATGGTGGCTCGCTGGCGTGGGGCCGGGGAGCTGTTTTTT
>TRBD1|TRBV6-5|once|TRBJ1-1
CASSVTQGAVTEAFF
TGTGCCAGCAGTGTTACACAGGGGGCGGTCACTGAAGCTTTCTTT
>.|TRBV6-1|few|TRBJ1-3
CASRRTRGNTIYF
TGTGCCAGCAGACGAACCCGGGGAAACACCATATATTTT
>.|TRBV20-1|many|TRBJ2-3
CSGSTDTQYF
TGCAGTGGTAGCACAGATACGCAGTATTTT
>.|TRBV2|.|TRBJ2-5
CASNPGRFLETQYF
TGTGCCAGCAATCCCGGGAGATTCCTAGAGACCCAGTACTTC
>.|TRBV28|.|TRBJ2-2
CASSLVAGDNTGELFF
TGTGCCAGCAGTTTAGTGGCGGGTGATAACACCGGGGAGCTGTTTTTT
>.|TRBV4-1|.|TRBJ1-5
CASSQDWSGPIGNQPQHF
TGCGCCAGCAGCCAAGATTGGTCGGGGCCGATAGGCAATCAGCCCCAGCATTTT
>.|TRBV7-2|.|TRBJ2-1
CASKVGTGRPYNEQFF
TGTGCCAGCAAAGTTGGAACGGGACGCCCCTACAATGAGCAGTTCTTC
>.|TRBV14|many|TRBJ2-7
CASSQGLEQYF
TGTGCCAGCAGCCAAGGTCTCGAGCAGTACTTC
>TRBD2|TRBV7-2|.|TRBJ2-5
CASSLASAGGQETQYF
TGTGCCAGCAGCTTAGCGTCAGCGGGAGGGCAAGAGACCCAGTACTTC
>.|TRBV11-1|.|TRBJ1-4
CASSLNQGGNEKLFF
TGTGCCAGCAGCTTAAACCAGGGAGGTAATGAAAAACTGTTTTTT
>TRBD1|TRBV28|.|TRBJ1-5
CASRVTGTGNWGNQPQHF
TGTGCCAGCCGTGTCACCGGGACAGGGAATTGGGGCAATCAGCCCCAGCATTTT
>.|TRBV28|few|TRBJ1-5
CASHLPSQPQHF
TGTGCCAGCCATCTGCCTAGTCAGCCCCAGCATTTT
>TRBD1|TRBV14|.|TRBJ2-7
CASSPGTGGYEQYF
TGTGCCAGCAGCCCCGGGACAGGGGGATACGAGCAGTACTTC
>TRBD1|TRBV10-2|.|TRBJ2-1
CASSEIGTGSSYNEQFF
TGCGCCAGCAGTGAGATTGGGACAGGGAGCTCCTACAATGAGCAGTTCTTC
>TRBD1|TRBV7-2|.|TRBJ2-2
CASSLRTGGLELFF
TGTGCCAGCAGCTTAAGGACAGGGGGCCTGGAGCTGTTTTTT